This record covers a single T cell receptor beta chain. This clone was recorded a few times. Its antigen is currently not known. No much larger clone exists at a distance of one base, and base qualities are not known. These data are taken from a study of blood T cell repertoires in COVID-19 (TCRdb year 2020). In terms of the full investigation: Collaborator samples came from the United States, Italy and Spain and covered acute and convalescent phases of COVID-19. Deeply sampled blood TCRbeta repertoires from subjects exposed to, actively infected with, or recovered from COVID-19 were included in the dataset. Where available, HLA class I and class II types were obtained from metadata supplied by the sample provider rather than from assay-based typing. A freely available public database, intended as a resource for researchers studying the immune response to SARS-CoV-2, is where the repertoires were released. The samples were drawn from the first 160 participants of the ongoing ImmuneRACE study and from more than 1,000 subjects provided by 6 global collaborators. The prospective study material was composed of cDNA or gDNA derived from T cells, B-cell-depleted T cells, or PBMCs. Nearly every sample came with metadata listing a de-identified subject ID, COVID-19 status, age in years and sex.

TCRbeta CDR3 regions were amplified from genomic DNA using the immunoSEQ Assay, a bias-controlled multiplex PCR. On the authors' methods: Within the assay, amplification of reference gene primers was used to estimate how many nucleated cells each sample contained. To quantify the absolute abundance of each unique TCRbeta CDR3 rearrangement, sequence reads were collapsed and filtered. For each sample, productive Simpson clonality was calculated as the square root of Simpson's diversity index across productive rearrangements. TCRdb took over this immuneACCESS table, retaining in-frame rearrangements with V and J assigned. Such tables are incomplete; in checked studies, under half of the missing clones stem from an unresolved V gene, and the remainder is unexplained. For V, J and clone size, that table is used; D and trimming come from the DNA. In all, the sample holds about 480,000 clones, and about nine tenths of those were seen once. The top ten clonotypes cover roughly 13% of the sample.

In Seattle, one collaborating source enrolled patients while the infection was active and tracked those patients longitudinally over the course of disease. The collaborating institutions used their own protocols to collect whole blood in K2EDTA tubes. For TCRbeta analysis, collaborators shipped samples as frozen whole blood, isolated PBMCs, or DNA extracted from either of those sample types. Study-wide conclusions, independent of this receptor: The quantity of clinical and demographic metadata differed by source and by participant and was supplied without curation.

The source is a woman in her fifties or sixties with COVID-19, enrolled during active disease. The material sequenced was peripheral blood.

CDR3 reads: CASSEGTGQGAWATEAFF. At the DNA level, the sequence is TGTGCCAGCAGTGAAGGAACGGGACAGGGGGCTTGGGCCACTGAAGCTTTCTTT. This chain joins TRBV6-1 to TRBJ1-1; 12 bases in the middle match TRBD1. Its CDR3 holds 18 amino acids, cysteine through phenylalanine. Only the CDR3 portion is preserved as DNA: 54 bases, with reading frame beginning at the first base. The germline V end is reduced by 1 base and the J end by 4 bases; junction bases left unmatched: 10. CDR1 MNHNS and CDR2 SASEGT are derived from the germline V gene.